The TCR beta chain under discussion was sequenced for a study of CD8 T cells in ankylosing spondylitis. The study's findings and limits: Matched ankylosing spondylitis synovial fluid reportedly contained a significantly enriched population of disease-linked clones. Disease-linked clones bore a CD8+ phenotype, appearing relatively rarely in peripheral blood. A motif of roughly eight highly homologous TCR beta variants was seen as apparently characteristic of ankylosing spondylitis blood.

This clonotype came up a few times. Antigen: not known. Trimming shortened V by 5 bases and J by 0 bases, and 10 bases separated the two germline ends. Germline V gives CDR1 DFQATT, CDR2 SNEGSKA (reference sequence). CDR3 length equals 13 residues. Making use of molecular barcodes, quantitative 5'-RACE generated TCR beta libraries. TCRdb re-derived calls from the 5' RACE reads in MiXCR, one entry per CDR3 protein. The top ten clones hold 40% to 50% of a sample with 200,000 to 250,000 distinct CDR3 sequences, about 17% of them seen once. The sample comprised blood, either unsorted or a sorted T cell fraction (not recorded which). The chain uses TRBV20-1 and TRBJ2-5; either TRBD1 or TRBD2 may fit D (5 bases each). The TCR was taken from a male donor with ankylosing spondylitis. The CDR3 region is CSAFRGYQETQYF. The CDR3 coding sequence is TGCAGTGCTTTCCGGGGCTACCAAGAGACCCAGTACTTC.